This passage covers 19 T cell receptor beta chains from one sample sequenced in a study of cytomegalovirus exposure and HLA in healthy donors. PCR was performed using 60 Vbeta and 13 Jbeta primers. Produced via immunoSEQ multiplex PCR; TCRdb's table is partial and in-frame only. The sample has 110,000 to 150,000 clones, over 70% seen once. Sequencing used PBMCs. The receptors were gathered from a middle-aged woman in good health and CMV-seronegative.

The chain uses TRBV12-5 and TRBJ2-7, with 9 bases aligning to TRBD1. This CDR3 has 16 residues. The J segment lost 3 bases and the V segment lost 2 bases, leaving 8 bases of the junction unmatched. From germline, CDR1 is LGHNT and CDR2 FRNRAP. The CDR3 reads CASGLPPGTGIYEQYF. Here the CDR3 DNA reads TGTGCTAGTGGTTTGCCTCCAGGGACAGGGATCTACGAGCAGTACTTC.

This clone was counted only a few times. The chain has TRBV7-2 and TRBJ1-4; TRBD1 agrees at 7 bases. V was clipped by 5 bases and J by 13 bases; unmatched bases: 10. The length of the CDR3 is 13 residues. The germline gives CDR1 SGHTA, CDR2 FQGNSA. The CDR3 loop reads CASSQDTGARLFF. CDR3 DNA sequence: TGTGCCAGCAGCCAAGATACAGGGGCCCGACTGTTTTTT.

The chain is built from TRBV5-1 and TRBJ2-2, with 8 bases matching TRBD1. CDR1 SGHRS and CDR2 YFSETQ come from the germline V gene. V lost 1 base, J lost 5 bases, and 7 bases stayed unmatched. This CDR3 is built from 16 residues. The CDR3 loop is CASSLRADRGTGELFF. In DNA form, the CDR3 reads TGCGCCAGCAGCTTGCGCGCCGACAGGGGAACCGGGGAGCTGTTTTTT.

CDR3 sequence: CASSTLVPEQFF. Here the CDR3 DNA reads TGTGCCAGCAGCACACTAGTTCCTGAGCAGTTCTTC. This chain links TRBV28 with TRBJ2-1; D is perhaps TRBD2 (5 bases). Trimming removed 6 bases from V and 9 bases from J, with 12 bases in between. Germline V gives CDR1 MDHEN, CDR2 SYDVKM. This CDR3 spans 12 amino acids.

V usage is TRBV6-1 and J usage is TRBJ1-1; D remains ambiguous. Trimming left V 6 bases short and J 3 bases short, with 14 bases between. The CDR3 totals 14 residues. Germline lookup yields CDR1 MNHNS and CDR2 SASEGT. In DNA, the CDR3 is TGTGCCAGCAGAGTGATGATCAGGTACACTGAAGCTTTCTTT. Encoded protein: CASRVMIRYTEAFF.

This clone was observed once. The gene calls are TRBV10-3 and TRBJ2-1; 10 bases fit TRBD2. The junction had 3 bases not matched to a gene; V was cut back by 2 bases and J by 5 bases. Germline assignment: CDR1 ENHRY and CDR2 SYGVKD. The CDR3 runs to 15 residues. CDR3 bases: TGTGCCATCAGTGAGAGCCTAGCGGGAGACAATGAGCAGTTCTTC. Its translation: CAISESLAGDNEQFF.

V and J are TRBV30 and TRBJ1-2; no firm D call. Germline values: CDR1 GTSNPN, CDR2 SVGIG (reference sequence). Trimming cost V 2 bases and J 6 bases, with 7 bases left between them. The CDR3 is 11 amino acids. The CDR3 loop reads CAWSWEDGYTF. The CDR3 DNA is TGTGCCTGGAGTTGGGAGGATGGCTACACCTTC.

This sequence joins TRBV28 and TRBJ1-3, with TRBD1 identical over 10 bases. V shed 4 bases and J 4 bases; nucleotides not matched to a gene: 10. Germline V gives CDR1 MDHEN, CDR2 SYDVKM. The CDR3 is 17 amino acids. CDR3 in DNA: TGTGCCAGCAGTTCACCAGCAGGACAGGGGGGGGGAAACACCATATATTTT. This encodes CASSSPAGQGGGNTIYF.

The CDR3 loop is CAISEGQGGAYNSPLHF. In nucleotides, the CDR3 is TGTGCCATCAGTGAAGGGCAGGGGGGCGCCTATAATTCACCCCTCCACTTT. This chain joins TRBV10-3 and TRBJ1-6; 7 nucleotides line up with TRBD1. Per the germline V gene, CDR1 is ENHRY and CDR2 is SYGVKD. This CDR3 comprises 17 residues. Trimming cost V 3 bases and J 2 bases; bases outside gene matches: 7.

In its sample, this clone was seen once. The chain combines TRBV5-1 with TRBJ2-3, with 8 bases fitting TRBD2. CDR1 and CDR2 from the germline V gene are SGHRS and YFSETQ. The V and J ends lost 4 bases and 3 bases, in that order; junction bases with no gene match: 7. The CDR3 length is 15 residues. CDR3 nucleotides: TGCGCCAGCAGCATACAAGCGGGGGTGACAGATACGCAGTATTTT. This codes for CASSIQAGVTDTQYF.

The chain recombines TRBV5-6 with TRBJ1-6; perhaps TRBD1 as D (5 bases). CDR3 length: 16 residues. Per germline, CDR1 SGHDT and CDR2 YYEEEE. The germline V and J ends were trimmed by 4 bases and 0 bases, with 11 bases remaining between them. DNA of the CDR3: TGTGCCAGCAGCAAACGACAGAGCTCCTATAATTCACCCCTCCACTTT. Protein product: CASSKRQSSYNSPLHF.

The rearrangement uses TRBV5-5 and TRBJ1-2; 10 bases line up with TRBD1. Germline CDR1 SGHKS, CDR2 YYEKEE (reference sequence). V dropped 6 bases and J dropped 8; count of bases not matched to a gene: 10. The CDR3 is 14 amino acids. CDR3 DNA sequence: TGTGCCAGCAACCTGGGACAGGGGTTCTTAGGCTACACCTTC. Translated, it gives CASNLGQGFLGYTF.

The table lists this clone with a few counts. The chain joins TRBV12-5 to TRBJ2-7; 8 nucleotides agree with TRBD1. V was clipped by 5 bases and J by 2 bases; unmatched bases: 2. This CDR3 has 13 residues. The germline V gene has CDR1 LGHNT and CDR2 FRNRAP. Here the CDR3 DNA reads TGTGCTAGTGGTGACAGGGGACCCTACGAGCAGTACTTC. It encodes CASGDRGPYEQYF.

This rearrangement joins TRBV2 to TRBJ1-2, with a tentative D call TRBD1 (5 bases). This CDR3 is built from 15 residues. The ends were cut back, 6 bases at V and 4 bases at J, with 18 bases in the middle. Per germline, CDR1 SNHLY and CDR2 FYNNEI. In DNA form, the CDR3 reads TGTGCCAGCAGCCCGGGGGAGGGATTGGGCTATGGCTACACCTTC. Protein product: CASSPGEGLGYGYTF.

The chain combines TRBV18 with TRBJ1-4; D unresolved. Germline values: CDR1 KGHSH, CDR2 LQKENI. The CDR3 consists of 14 residues. Trimming removed 0 bases from V and 4 bases from J, with 6 bases in between. CDR3 in DNA: TGTGCCAGCTCACCACCCGGGGATAATGAAAAACTGTTTTTT. Its protein is CASSPPGDNEKLFF.

The rearrangement links TRBV6-4 to TRBJ1-2; D perhaps matches TRBD1 (6 bases). Trimming removed 8 bases at V and 0 bases at J, with 25 bases between. Germline V lookup: CDR1 MRHNA, CDR2 SNTAGT. The CDR3 runs 18 residues. CDR3 sequence reads: CASPHRLTGSIANYGYTF. The CDR3 DNA follows: TGTGCCAGCCCCCACCGCCTGACAGGTTCCATAGCTAACTATGGCTACACCTTC.

This chain joins TRBV5-4 and TRBJ2-7, with TRBD2 as a possible D gene (5 bases). This CDR3 is 16 amino acids long. Per germline, CDR1 SGHNT and CDR2 YYREEE (reference sequence). With 0 bases removed from V and 1 base from J, the gap between germline ends came to 14 bases. CDR3 sequence: CASSLGAWGVSYEQYF. Written as DNA, the CDR3 is TGTGCCAGCAGCTTGGGGGCGTGGGGAGTTTCCTACGAGCAGTACTTC.

V usage is TRBV6-5 and J usage is TRBJ2-7; a weak D match, TRBD2 (6 bases). Germline V CDR1 and CDR2: MNHEY, SVGAGI. The CDR3 totals 15 residues. V was trimmed by 5 bases and J by 3 bases, leaving 17 bases between them. CDR3 DNA sequence: TGTGCCAGCAGTGTCACCGGGGGAACTTACTACGAGCAGTACTTC. Protein: CASSVTGGTYYEQYF.

V and J are TRBV7-8 and TRBJ1-1, with D possibly TRBD1 on 5 matching bases. Per the germline V gene, CDR1 is SGHVS and CDR2 is FQNEAQ. Trimming cost V 3 bases and J 4 bases, with 18 bases left between them. The CDR3 has 16 amino acids. In DNA form, the CDR3 reads TGTGCCAGCAGCTTTTCGGGACTCCTAAGAGGCACTGAAGCTTTCTTT. This translates into CASSFSGLLRGTEAFF.